Below are 20 T cell receptor beta chains sequenced from a single sample in a study of identifying expanded T cells in peripheral blood. The method was immunoSEQ multiplex PCR; TCRdb's version includes in-frame clones alone and lacks a portion of them. The table includes 60,000 to 80,000 clones, about nine tenths detected once. The sequencing sample was made of blood. Receptor source: a person aged 18 to 75 in good health.

V usage is TRBV9 and J usage is TRBJ1-1; 9 nucleotides align to TRBD1. In germline, CDR1 is SGDLS, CDR2 YYNGEE. J was trimmed by 5 bases and V by 2 bases; bases with no gene match: 1. This CDR3 has 13 amino acids. The CDR3: CASSVGTGTEAFF. The CDR3 region has the DNA TGTGCCAGCAGCGTGGGGACAGGGACTGAAGCTTTCTTT.

The gene calls are TRBV13 and TRBJ1-1; 8 bases map to TRBD1. Germline lookup yields CDR1 PRHDT and CDR2 FYEKMQ (reference sequence). The CDR3 has 14 residues. Trimming took 5 bases from V and 1 from J; bases not matched to a gene: 3. In DNA form, the CDR3 reads TGTGCCAGCAGCCCTGACAGGGGGAACACTGAAGCTTTCTTT. Its translation is CASSPDRGNTEAFF.

This sequence joins TRBV6-6 and TRBJ1-1; 7 nucleotides align to TRBD1. This CDR3 spans 13 amino acids. Germline CDR1 reads MNHNY; CDR2 reads SVGAGI (reference sequence). The V segment lost 5 bases and the J segment 5 bases; nucleotides outside the gene matches: 5. CDR3 in amino acids: CASSRPQGTEAFF. DNA of the CDR3: TGTGCCAGCAGTCGTCCACAGGGGACTGAAGCTTTCTTT.

The chain uses TRBV13 and TRBJ1-1; 9 bases fit TRBD1. In germline, CDR1 is PRHDT, CDR2 FYEKMQ (reference sequence). J gave up 5 bases and V 4 bases, and 8 bases lay outside the gene matches. This CDR3 is 15 amino acids long. CDR3 amino acids: CASSSFLTGGTEAFF. CDR3 nucleotide sequence: TGTGCCAGCAGCTCATTCCTGACAGGGGGAACTGAAGCTTTCTTT.

For the CDR3, the DNA is TGTGCCAGCAGCCTGGCGACCGGGACAGGGGGAAACGAGCAGTACTTC. Amino acid sequence: CASSLATGTGGNEQYF. The J gene is TRBJ2-5, the V gene TRBV7-9; 11 nucleotides agree with TRBD1. The J call is doubtful: the DNA matches TRBJ2-7 better. Germline values: CDR1 SEHNR, CDR2 FQNEAQ (reference sequence). There are 16 residues in the CDR3.

J is TRBJ2-5 and V is TRBV2, with 9 nucleotides matching TRBD1. The CDR3 has 13 amino acids. Germline CDR1 is SNHLY and CDR2 is FYNNEI. Germline trimming cut 7 bases from V and 5 bases from J; bases unmatched to any gene: 5. The CDR3 region has the DNA TGTGCCAGCACTGACAGGGGGGATGAGACCCAGTACTTC. Translation: CASTDRGDETQYF.

The chain recombines TRBV11-2 with TRBJ1-1; D remains ambiguous. The CDR3 runs 14 residues. V gave up 5 bases and J gave up 5 bases, with 15 bases separating them. Germline-derived CDR1 and CDR2 are SGHAT and FQNNGV. In DNA, the CDR3 is TGTGCCAGCAGCCGTAGTGGGGTCGGGACTGAAGCTTTCTTT. Translated: CASSRSGVGTEAFF. The entire variable domain, with the rest obtained from reference TRBV11-2 and TRBJ1-1, is as follows: EAGVAQSPRYKIIEKRQSVAFWCNPISGHATLYWYQQILGQGPKLLIQFQNNGVVDDSQLPKDRFSAERLKGVDSTLKIQPAKLEDSAVYLCASSRSGVGTEAFFGQGTRLTVV.

This chain joins TRBV11-2 and TRBJ2-3; D is undetermined. The CDR3 consists of 13 residues. CDR1 is SGHAT, CDR2 FQNNGV, per germline. The V end was cut by 0 bases, the J end by 6 bases, with 7 bases between. CDR3 bases: TGTGCCAGCAGCTTAGACGGGTGGGATACGCAGTATTTT. Translated, it gives CASSLDGWDTQYF.

The chain couples TRBV4-3 to TRBJ1-5, with a possible D match to TRBD1 (6 bases). The V gene lost 0 bases and the J gene lost 15 bases, with 21 bases spanning the gap. This CDR3 is built from 15 residues. The germline CDR1 and CDR2 sequences are LGHNA and YSLEER. DNA for the CDR3: TGCGCCAGCAGCCAAGATCTTTCGGCGGGGGGCGAGCGGCATTTT. Protein product: CASSQDLSAGGERHF.

The V call is TRBV18, the J call TRBJ2-7; the D is unclear. This CDR3 has 17 amino acids. V lost 3 bases and J lost 0, with 18 bases in between. Per germline, CDR1 KGHSH and CDR2 LQKENI. The CDR3 DNA reads TGTGCCAGCTCACCTCGAACTTGGGATTCGCCCTCCTACGAGCAGTACTTC. Its protein is CASSPRTWDSPSYEQYF. The full variable domain, in which reference TRBV18 and TRBJ2-7 provide the parts outside the CDR3, is NAGVMQNPRHLVRRRGQEARLRCSPMKGHSHVYWYRQLPEEGLKFMVYLQKENIIDESGMPKERFSAEFPKEGPSILRIQQVVRGDSAAYFCASSPRTWDSPSYEQYFGPGTRLTVT.

This clone has ten or more counts. The chain couples TRBV5-4 to TRBJ1-2; D is unresolved. The V end was cut by 0 bases, the J end by 6 bases, with 6 bases between. This CDR3 is built from 12 residues. In germline, CDR1 is SGHNT, CDR2 YYREEE (reference sequence). CDR3 loop: CASSLVGNGYTF. CDR3 in DNA: TGTGCCAGCAGCTTGGTGGGGAATGGCTACACCTTC.

The V gene is TRBV15, the J gene TRBJ2-5; D remains unclear. This CDR3 contains 11 residues. V was pared by 3 bases and J by 2 bases, with 1 base between. Germline V gene data show CDR1 as LNHNV and CDR2 as YYDKDF (reference sequence). CDR3 coding DNA: TGTGCCACCAGCAGTCAAGAGACCCAGTACTTC. It is translated as CATSSQETQYF. The whole variable domain, filled in from reference TRBV15 and TRBJ2-5, reads DAMVIQNPRYQVTQFGKPVTLSCSQTLNHNVMYWYQQKSSQAPKLLFHYYDKDFNNEADTPDNFQSRRPNTSFCFLDIRSPGLGDTAMYLCATSSQETQYFGPGTRLLVL.

This chain joins TRBV2 and TRBJ2-5; 8 positions match TRBD2. The V segment lost 7 bases and the J segment 3 bases; nucleotides outside the gene matches: 7. Germline-derived CDR1 and CDR2 are SNHLY and FYNNEI. CDR3 size: 14 residues. CDR3 nucleotides: TGTGCCAGCATGTTTGAACTAGCGGAAGAGACCCAGTACTTC. Residues: CASMFELAEETQYF.

The gene calls are TRBV4-3 and TRBJ2-7; the D gene is possibly TRBD1 (5 bases). This CDR3 has 14 residues. Germline V CDR1 and CDR2: LGHNA, YSLEER. The V end was cut by 3 bases, the J end by 5 bases, with 14 bases between. The CDR3 spells CASSQVTGSNEQYF. In DNA form, the CDR3 reads TGCGCCAGCAGCCAGGTTACAGGATCCAACGAGCAGTACTTC.

This chain connects TRBV7-2 to TRBJ1-5; D may be TRBD1 (5 bases). Trimming removed 1 base from V and 6 bases from J, with 10 bases in between. CDR1 and CDR2 (germline): SGHTA, FQGNSA. The CDR3 is 14 amino acids. CDR3 in DNA: TGTGCCAGCAGCTTAGGGGACCCGGGTCAGCCCCAGCATTTT. This encodes CASSLGDPGQPQHF.

This chain uses TRBV2 with TRBJ2-1, with D tentatively TRBD1 (5 bases). V lost 3 bases and J 2 bases, leaving 5 bases between the germline ends. Germline-derived CDR1 and CDR2 are SNHLY and FYNNEI. CDR3 length: 13 residues. The CDR3 spells CASSEGPYNEQFF. The CDR3 coding sequence is TGTGCCAGCAGTGAGGGGCCCTACAATGAGCAGTTCTTC.

This clone was counted a few times. CDR3 DNA: TGTGCCAGCAGTCGCACTAGCGGAGCCCACTACGAGCAGTACTTC. Protein sequence: CASSRTSGAHYEQYF. V gene TRBV7-9 combines with J gene TRBJ2-7; 8 bases fit TRBD2. With 6 bases clipped from V and 3 bases from J, the junction kept 10 bases outside the gene matches. CDR3 length equals 15 residues. Germline V gene lookup returns CDR1 SEHNR and CDR2 FQNEAQ (reference sequence). Based on the CDR3 plus reference TRBV7-9 and TRBJ2-7, the full variable domain is DTGVSQNPRHKITKRGQNVTFRCDPISEHNRLYWYRQTLGQGPEFLTYFQNEAQLEKSRLLSDRFSAERPKGSFSTLEIQRTEQGDSAMYLCASSRTSGAHYEQYFGPGTRLTVT.

The rearrangement links TRBV11-3 to TRBJ2-7; 9 bases align to TRBD1. The V and J ends lost 5 bases and 6 bases, in that order; junction bases with no gene match: 11. Germline assignment: CDR1 SGHNT and CDR2 YENEEA. This CDR3 has 15 amino acids. The DNA of the CDR3 is TGTGCCAGCAGCCCCACAGGGGGCGGTTCCGGCGAGCAGTACTTC. Translating it yields CASSPTGGGSGEQYF.

V gene TRBV5-1 combines with J gene TRBJ2-7, with D perhaps matching TRBD1 (5 bases). The CDR3 contains 12 residues. V was pared by 3 bases and J by 5 bases, with 9 bases between. Looked up from germline, CDR1 is SGHRS and CDR2 is YFSETQ. The CDR3: CASSSGIDEQYF. The CDR3 DNA follows: TGCGCCAGCAGCTCAGGGATCGACGAGCAGTACTTC. The complete variable domain, with remaining parts taken from reference TRBV5-1 and TRBJ2-7, reads KAGVTQTPRYLIKTRGQQVTLSCSPISGHRSVSWYQQTPGQGLQFLFEYFSETQRNKGNFPGRFSGRQFSNSRSEMNVSTLELGDSALYLCASSSGIDEQYFGPGTRLTVT.

The chain is built from TRBV5-1 and TRBJ2-2, with 7 bases fitting TRBD2. In germline, CDR1 is SGHRS, CDR2 YFSETQ. The CDR3 length is 22 residues. The ends lost 1 base at V and 2 bases at J; junction bases unmatched: 23. The DNA for the CDR3 is TGCGCCAGCAGCTTGATATCCAAGGCTAGCGGAAACCCCAGTACAAACACCGGGGAGCTGTTTTTT. Its protein product is CASSLISKASGNPSTNTGELFF. Drawing the rest from reference TRBV5-1 and TRBJ2-2, the complete variable domain is KAGVTQTPRYLIKTRGQQVTLSCSPISGHRSVSWYQQTPGQGLQFLFEYFSETQRNKGNFPGRFSGRQFSNSRSEMNVSTLELGDSALYLCASSLISKASGNPSTNTGELFFGEGSRLTVL.